This is a list of T cell receptor beta chains from one sample in a study of CD8+ T cells in alopecia areata. TCRdb's copy holds only in-frame clones and misses some; the assay was immunoSEQ multiplex PCR. The sample yields 23,000 or so clones, 52% seen once. Sequenced input: NKG2D-high CD8+ T cells sorted from blood. The receptor set was obtained from a human donor with alopecia areata. The CDR3 runs from the conserved cysteine through the conserved F or W. A D gene is named only where the DNA matches it firmly. Not every row has a clone size; where given, it reads once, few, many or a size class.

v_call	j_call	d_call	clone_size	cdr3_nt	cdr3_aa
TRBV4-1	TRBJ1-4	.	few	TGCGCCAGCAGCCAAGAAGAAAGTGAAAAACTGTTTTTT	CASSQEESEKLFF
TRBV7-8	TRBJ2-5	.	.	TGTGCCAGCAGCTTACGGGACAAACCCCAAGGCAGGAAGACCCAGTACTTC	CASSLRDKPQGRKTQYF
TRBV27	TRBJ1-1	.	.	TGTGCCAGCAGTTTATCGGTGAACACTGAAGCTTTCTTT	CASSLSVNTEAFF
TRBV5-1	TRBJ2-1	TRBD2	few	TGCGCCAGCAGCTTGGCTTCAAGACTAGCGGGAGACTATGAGCAGTTCTTC	CASSLASRLAGDYEQFF
TRBV7-6	TRBJ2-7	.	.	TGTGCCAGCAGCTTAGCGGGGGGGGACACCTACGAGCAGTACTTC	CASSLAGGDTYEQYF
TRBV6-1	TRBJ1-1	.	.	TGTGCCAGCAGGCTACAGGGACCTCCTGAAGCTTTCTTT	CASRLQGPPEAFF
TRBV7-2	TRBJ2-7	.	.	TGTGCCAGCAGCTTGTCCTCAGCTAGACCCTCCTACGAGCAGTACTTC	CASSLSSARPSYEQYF
TRBV19	TRBJ2-1	TRBD2	few	TGTGCCAGTAGTATATCTCGCGGGAGTGACAATGAGCAGTTCTTC	CASSISRGSDNEQFF
TRBV10-1	TRBJ2-1	.	.	TGCCCCAGCCGTCCCCTCTCACAGACGAGCTCCTACAATGAGCAGTTCTTC	CPSRPLSQTSSYNEQFF
TRBV19	TRBJ2-1	TRBD1	.	TGTGCCAGTAGTCCCGGGACAGCCTACAATGAGCAGTTCTTC	CASSPGTAYNEQFF
TRBV4-1	TRBJ2-7	.	few	TGCGCCAGCAGCCAAGATCCCCTCTACGAGCAGTACTTC	CASSQDPLYEQYF
TRBV5-6	TRBJ2-1	.	.	TGTGCCAGCAGCTTGGGTGGTGGCCCCTACAATGAGCAGTTCTTC	CASSLGGGPYNEQFF